The rows below give T cell receptor beta chains drawn from one sample of a study of cytomegalovirus exposure and HLA in healthy donors. The repertoire was sequenced with immunoSEQ multiplex PCR; TCRdb's copy has only in-frame clones and lacks some. The sample contains about 80,000 clones, 80% of which appear only once. Sequencing was done on a sample of PBMCs. The receptors derive from a woman between 50 and 59 years old in good health and CMV-seropositive. Both conserved end residues are trimmed from each CDR3.

J gene,V gene,CDR3 protein
TRBJ2-7,TRBV27,ASSPWDRPYEQY
TRBJ2-1,TRBV7-3,ASSPRTGSYNEQF
TRBJ1-2,TRBV7-9,ASSLGGQAEGYT
TRBJ1-1,TRBV7-3,ASSFQGPTEAF
TRBJ1-1,TRBV2,ASSVHQGSTEAF
TRBJ1-3,TRBV28,ASTFLGRDTIY
TRBJ2-1,TRBV5-1,ASSLGPGSSYNEQF
TRBJ1-2,TRBV19,ASARGGQGRRYT
TRBJ1-6,TRBV27,ASSPTGGSYNSPLH
TRBJ1-6,TRBV10-3,AISEGTVYNSPLH
TRBJ2-1,TRBV6-5,ASSNFLGQF
TRBJ2-1,TRBV19,ASSQQYNEQF
NA,TRBV10-1,ASSEGGQYYEQY
TRBJ2-5,TRBV2,ASSPGLQETQY
TRBJ2-5,TRBV4-1,ASSLRETQY
TRBJ2-1,TRBV29-1,SALGWGGDEQF
TRBJ1-1,TRBV29-1,SVVTDMMNTEAF
TRBJ2-2,TRBV21-1,ASSKTSGRARELF
TRBJ1-4,TRBV14,ASSRQGLREKLF
TRBJ2-4,TRBV5-5,ASSQGQGANLAKNIQY
TRBJ1-5,TRBV6-6,ASSSPVGGGQPQH
TRBJ1-3,TRBV7-9,SSTHNPGQGGNTIY
TRBJ2-1,TRBV5-1,ASSLFGGRAQSYNEQF
TRBJ2-2,TRBV2,ASSGAGITGELF
TRBJ1-2,TRBV6-6,ASTARQSYGYT
TRBJ1-3,TRBV4-1,ASSQDPGPSSGNTIY
NA,TRBV5-4,ASSDRGDEQF
TRBJ1-2,TRBV29-1,SVESGGDGYT
TRBJ2-1,TRBV9,ASSVVTTGEQF
TRBJ1-1,TRBV6-6,ASSRGGARANTEAF
TRBJ1-5,TRBV6-1,ASSVPDSLNQPQH
TRBJ1-2,TRBV6-5,ASSSGHFYGYT
TRBJ2-3,TRBV9,ASSGLEDTQY
TRBJ1-5,TRBV5-6,ASSETLSNQPQH
TRBJ1-3,TRBV6-6,ASSTPGSQGNTIY
TRBJ2-7,TRBV5-5,ASSFGPQAEQY
TRBJ2-5,TRBV7-9,ASSLNRGQETQY
TRBJ2-3,TRBV30,AWRREAPDTQY
TRBJ1-4,TRBV6-1,ASSATGYYEKLF
TRBJ2-5,TRBV4-1,ASSHPLAGETQY
TRBJ1-1,TRBV5-6,ASSLGMNTEAF
TRBJ2-7,TRBV6-5,ASTPGTGANEQY
TRBJ1-2,TRBV18,ASSPLRDSNYGYT
TRBJ1-2,TRBV11-2,ASSRTGANYGYT
TRBJ2-1,TRBV11-2,ASNLEGSSYNEQF
TRBJ2-3,TRBV18,ASSPLLTSGGSDTQY
TRBJ2-7,TRBV5-8,ASNSPGQGDYEQY
TRBJ2-2,TRBV10-3,AITQVENTGELF
TRBJ2-1,TRBV27,ASSPQLGGVLEQF
TRBJ1-1,TRBV25-1,ASRGTGNTEAF
TRBJ1-2,TRBV6-4,ASAPTPGRGYPNGYT
TRBJ2-1,TRBV19,ASRISGGYNEQF